One and the same sample provided the 30 T cell receptor beta chains below, sequenced in a study of T cell changes during pregnancy in multiple sclerosis. TCRdb keeps only in-frame clones here, not all; method: immunoSEQ multiplex PCR. The profile covers some 97,000 clones, with approximately 94% appearing a single time and approximately 1% taken by the ten largest. The sequences come from peripheral blood, collected before pregnancy. These receptors all come from a female donor with multiple sclerosis, enrolled in a pregnancy study.

In regard to this clone: This specimen includes other DNA sequences encoding the same CDR3. The rearrangement joins TRBV9 to TRBJ2-7; tentative D call: TRBD2 (5 bases). V dropped 0 bases and J dropped 0 bases, with 7 bases sitting between them. This CDR3 region has 14 residues. CDR1 and CDR2 from the germline V gene are SGDLS and YYNGEE. This CDR3 reads CASSVASGSYEQYF. The CDR3 bases are TGTGCCAGCAGCGTAGCGAGCGGCTCCTACGAGCAGTACTTC.

V usage is TRBV4-1 and J usage is TRBJ1-5; tentatively, D is TRBD1 (5 bases). The germline CDR1 and CDR2 sequences are MGHRA and YSYEKL. The CDR3 sequence is 14 residues long. The germline V and J ends were trimmed by 0 bases and 5 bases, with 8 bases remaining between them. The DNA of the CDR3 is TGCGCCAGCAGCCAAGACAGGGATCATCAGCCCCAGCATTTT. Translation: CASSQDRDHQPQHF.

The chain has TRBV4-1 and TRBJ2-2; 7 nucleotides align to TRBD2. V trimming: 4 bases; J trimming: 3 bases; junction bases outside the gene matches: 11. Germline lookup yields CDR1 MGHRA and CDR2 YSYEKL. The CDR3 contains 17 residues. CDR3 protein: CASSRIVLAGDTGELFF. As DNA, the CDR3 is TGCGCCAGCAGCCGCATCGTCCTGGCGGGGGACACCGGGGAGCTGTTTTTT.

This chain connects TRBV5-6 to TRBJ1-3; TRBD1 aligns across 7 bases. Germline loops: CDR1 SGHDT, CDR2 YYEEEE. CDR3 length equals 15 residues. Losses at the gene ends were 5 bases for V and 0 bases for J; bases not matched to a gene: 5. The CDR3 loop is CASSYGTVSGNTIYF. CDR3 in DNA: TGTGCCAGCAGTTACGGGACAGTCTCTGGAAACACCATATATTTT.

This clone was observed a few times. CDR3 bases: TGTGCCAGCAGTAAGCGGGAGAGGGGCAATGAGCAGTTCTTC. As protein: CASSKRERGNEQFF. This chain links TRBV7-9 with TRBJ2-1; TRBD2 agrees at 8 bases. The CDR3 loop spans 14 amino acids. Germline V gene sequence: CDR1 SEHNR, CDR2 FQNEAQ (reference sequence). The V segment lost 6 bases and the J segment 6 bases; nucleotides outside the gene matches: 7.

This chain joins TRBV6-5 and TRBJ2-4, with 7 bases that match TRBD1. CDR1 MNHEY and CDR2 SVGAGI come from the germline V gene. The CDR3 totals 14 residues. Losses at the gene ends were 2 bases for V and 9 bases for J; bases not matched to a gene: 7. The CDR3 DNA follows: TGTGCCAGCAGTTACGACCTCGGACAGGCCATTCAGTACTTC. It encodes CASSYDLGQAIQYF.

The genes are TRBV7-3 and TRBJ2-3, with 8 bases identical to TRBD2. This CDR3 is built from 18 residues. Losses at the gene ends were 5 bases for V and 1 base for J; bases not matched to a gene: 14. Germline lookup yields CDR1 SGHTA and CDR2 FQGTGA. The CDR3 spells CASSEAASAGGRTDTQYF. The CDR3 region has the DNA TGTGCCAGCAGCGAAGCCGCCTCTGCGGGAGGCCGCACAGATACGCAGTATTTT.

The sample holds one count of this clone. The chain recombines TRBV6-4 with TRBJ2-3; D ambiguous. Germline V CDR1 and CDR2: MRHNA, SNTAGT. The CDR3 consists of 19 residues. Trimming cost V 0 bases and J 0 bases, with 19 bases left between them. The CDR3 sequence is CASSDSLCGPPQSTDTQYF. In nucleotides, the CDR3 is TGTGCCAGCAGTGACTCTCTCTGTGGCCCGCCGCAGAGCACAGATACGCAGTATTTT.

The chain links TRBV6-1 to TRBJ2-3; 8 positions agree with TRBD2. CDR1 and CDR2 (germline): MNHNS, SASEGT. After removal of 2 bases from V and 0 bases from J, the junction contained 7 bases not matched to a gene. The CDR3 has 17 amino acids. This CDR3 reads CASSETAAGASTDTQYF. The CDR3 coding sequence is TGTGCCAGCAGTGAAACCGCAGCGGGAGCTAGCACAGATACGCAGTATTTT.

The chain recombines TRBV4-1 with TRBJ2-1; 9 bases agree with TRBD1. V was clipped by 5 bases and J by 8 bases; unmatched bases: 7. The CDR3 consists of 14 residues. Germline V lookup: CDR1 MGHRA, CDR2 YSYEKL. Written as DNA, the CDR3 is TGCGCCAGCAGCGCACGACAGGGGGGCGATGAGCAGTTCTTC. This codes for CASSARQGGDEQFF.

The chain links TRBV5-1 to TRBJ1-1; the D gene is possibly TRBD1 (5 bases). Trimming took 4 bases from V and 4 from J, leaving 17 bases between them. The germline V gene has CDR1 SGHRS and CDR2 YFSETQ. The CDR3 is made up of 15 amino acids. The CDR3 here is CASSLQQASSTEAFF. The CDR3 DNA is TGCGCCAGCAGCCTACAACAGGCCTCCAGCACTGAAGCTTTCTTT.

This clone has more than one count but fewer than ten. The chain couples TRBV6-5 to TRBJ1-4; D is undetermined. This CDR3 spans 14 amino acids. V lost 5 bases and J lost 6, with 13 bases in between. CDR1 is MNHEY and CDR2 is SVGAGI in the germline V gene. As DNA, the CDR3 is TGTGCCAGCAGTCGCTCTCTGGCGGATGAAAAACTGTTTTTT. Its translation: CASSRSLADEKLFF.

The chain is built from TRBV9 and TRBJ2-2, with D perhaps matching TRBD1 (5 bases). The CDR3 length is 14 residues. V was shortened by 1 base and J by 5 bases, with 9 bases between the two germline ends. Per the germline V gene, CDR1 is SGDLS and CDR2 is YYNGEE. The CDR3 nucleotides read TGTGCCAGCAGCGTAACCTCAGGGACCGGGGAGCTGTTTTTT. Translated, it gives CASSVTSGTGELFF.

The J gene is TRBJ2-4, the V gene TRBV5-6, with 10 bases fitting TRBD2. The CDR3 is 17 residues long. J was trimmed by 1 base and V by 5 bases; bases with no gene match: 9. The germline gives CDR1 SGHDT, CDR2 YYEEEE. The CDR3 reads CASREAGGPSAKNIQYF. CDR3 DNA sequence: TGTGCCAGCAGGGAAGCGGGAGGGCCCTCGGCCAAAAACATTCAGTACTTC.

The genes are TRBV19 and TRBJ1-5; D call uncertain. Looked up from germline, CDR1 is LNHDA and CDR2 is SQIVND (reference sequence). This CDR3 region has 13 residues. Deletions cut 3 bases from V and 9 bases from J, with 12 bases between. CDR3 nucleotide sequence: TGTGCCAGTAGTATCGGGGTTTTTAGGCCCCAGCATTTT. Translated: CASSIGVFRPQHF.

This chain uses TRBV5-8 with TRBJ1-2; tentative D call: TRBD1 (6 bases). The V gene lost 5 bases and the J gene lost 5 bases, with 22 bases spanning the gap. Germline V gene sequence: CDR1 SGHTS, CDR2 YDEGEE. CDR3 length: 16 amino acids. DNA for the CDR3: TGTGCCAGCAGGAGGGAGACAGGCGCTCTCTCTTATGGCTACACCTTC. Amino acid sequence: CASRRETGALSYGYTF.

The chain has TRBV27 and TRBJ2-7, with D possibly being TRBD1 (5 bases). This CDR3 contains 13 residues. CDR1 is MNHEY, CDR2 SMNVEV, per germline (reference sequence). The V and J ends lost 6 bases and 0 bases respectively, with 9 bases between them. The CDR3 spells CASSVQGSYEQYF. As DNA, the CDR3 is TGTGCCAGCAGCGTTCAGGGCTCCTACGAGCAGTACTTC.

The chain joins TRBV29-1 to TRBJ1-2; 8 bases map to TRBD1. CDR1 is SQVTM and CDR2 is ANQGSEA in the germline V gene. The CDR3 consists of 18 residues. Trimming cost V 5 bases and J 0 bases; bases outside gene matches: 17. The CDR3 reads CSVQHPTGAVRANYGYTF. CDR3 bases: TGCAGCGTTCAACACCCGACAGGGGCGGTACGGGCTAACTATGGCTACACCTTC.

The V gene is TRBV9, the J gene TRBJ2-1, with 7 positions matching TRBD2. The J segment lost 5 bases and the V segment lost 3 bases, leaving 2 bases of the junction unmatched. The germline CDR1 and CDR2 sequences are SGDLS and YYNGEE. The CDR3 is made up of 13 amino acids. CDR3 protein: CASSARGDNEQFF. DNA of the CDR3: TGTGCCAGCAGCGCCCGGGGGGACAATGAGCAGTTCTTC.

CDR3 nucleotide sequence: TGTGCCAGCAGCGTAGACCAGTTGAACACTGAAGCTTTCTTT. Translating it yields CASSVDQLNTEAFF. The rearrangement joins TRBV9 to TRBJ1-1; D is unclear. Trimming took 0 bases from V and 0 from J, leaving 6 bases between them. Germline assignment: CDR1 SGDLS and CDR2 YYNGEE. CDR3 length: 14 residues. Together with reference TRBV9 and TRBJ1-1, the CDR3 gives the full variable domain: DSGVTQTPKHLITATGQRVTLRCSPRSGDLSVYWYQQSLDQGLQFLIQYYNGEERAKGNILERFSAQQFPDLHSELNLSSLELGDSALYFCASSVDQLNTEAFFGQGTRLTVV.

The rearrangement uses TRBV14 and TRBJ1-2; D is ambiguous. Germline V gene lookup returns CDR1 SGHDN and CDR2 FVKESK. CDR3 length: 15 amino acids. V lost 9 bases to trimming and J lost 8 bases, with 25 bases between them. DNA of the CDR3: TGTGCCAGTTCTCCCTCAGATGAGCCTTGGGAGGGCTACACCTTC. This translates into CASSPSDEPWEGYTF.

V gene TRBV6-1 combines with J gene TRBJ1-4, with 11 bases lining up with TRBD1. Germline CDR1 is MNHNS and CDR2 is SASEGT. V lost 6 bases and J lost 7; bases outside the gene matches: 4. This CDR3 comprises 14 residues. CDR3 amino acids: CASRIGTGGEKLFF. CDR3 nucleotide sequence: TGTGCCAGCAGAATTGGGACAGGGGGTGAAAAACTGTTTTTT.

The chain recombines TRBV5-1 with TRBJ1-5; D unresolved. The germline CDR1 and CDR2 sequences are SGHRS and YFSETQ. Trimming removed 4 bases at V and 4 bases at J, with 12 bases between. CDR3 length equals 14 residues. The CDR3 loop is CASSLDPGNQPQHF. DNA for the CDR3: TGCGCCAGCAGCCTAGATCCCGGGAATCAGCCCCAGCATTTT.

J is TRBJ2-1 and V is TRBV25-1; TRBD2 matches 11 bases. V lost 3 bases, J lost 7 bases, and 5 bases stayed unmatched. Per germline, CDR1 MGHDK and CDR2 SYGVNS. The CDR3 is 15 residues long. The CDR3 sequence is CASSDSGRVSNEQFF. The DNA for the CDR3 is TGTGCCAGCAGTGATAGCGGGAGGGTGAGTAATGAGCAGTTCTTC.

J is TRBJ1-3 and V is TRBV19; tentative D call: TRBD1 (5 bases). V dropped 8 bases and J dropped 2 bases, with 7 bases sitting between them. Germline CDR1 reads LNHDA; CDR2 reads SQIVND (reference sequence). CDR3 length: 12 residues. CDR3 sequence reads: CASRQPGNTIYF. CDR3 sequence (DNA): TGTGCCAGTCGACAGCCTGGAAACACCATATATTTT.

The chain has TRBV15 and TRBJ2-7, with a weak D call TRBD2 (6 bases). The length of the CDR3 is 14 residues. Deletions cut 3 bases from V and 3 bases from J, with 12 bases between. CDR1 is LNHNV, CDR2 YYDKDF, per germline (reference sequence). The CDR3 loop is CATSRGGTRYEQYF. Written as DNA, the CDR3 is TGTGCCACCAGCAGGGGCGGGACTCGCTACGAGCAGTACTTC.

The chain is built from TRBV29-1 and TRBJ1-2, with a weak D call TRBD1 (5 bases). The CDR3 runs 14 residues. Trimming left V 5 bases short and J 2 bases short, with 15 bases between. CDR1 and CDR2 (germline): SQVTM, ANQGSEA. The DNA for the CDR3 is TGCAGCGTTAGAGCGGGGCGGGAAAACTATGGCTACACCTTC. It codes for CSVRAGRENYGYTF. Based on the CDR3 plus reference TRBV29-1 and TRBJ1-2, the full variable domain is SAVISQKPSRDICQRGTSLTIQCQVDSQVTMMFWYRQQPGQSLTLIATANQGSEATYESGFVIDKFPISRPNLTFSTLTVSNMSPEDSSIYLCSVRAGRENYGYTFGSGTRLTVV.

This rearrangement joins TRBV9 to TRBJ2-3, with D perhaps matching TRBD1 (5 bases). The CDR3 has 15 residues. Per the germline V gene, CDR1 is SGDLS and CDR2 is YYNGEE. Trimming removed 2 bases from V and 2 bases from J, with 12 bases in between. CDR3 protein: CASSVVETVTDTQYF. The CDR3 DNA follows: TGTGCCAGCAGCGTCGTAGAGACAGTCACAGATACGCAGTATTTT.

This clone was seen once. The chain has TRBV28 and TRBJ2-1; 8 bases align to TRBD2. The CDR3 consists of 16 residues. Looked up from germline, CDR1 is MDHEN and CDR2 is SYDVKM. V was clipped by 4 bases and J by 4 bases; unmatched bases: 9. CDR3 DNA sequence: TGTGCCAGCAGTTCACCCGGGACTAGTCAGTACAATGAGCAGTTCTTC. Encoded protein: CASSSPGTSQYNEQFF.

This clone has a single count. The rearrangement links TRBV2 to TRBJ1-1; D gene ambiguous. The length of the CDR3 is 16 residues. Germline CDR1 is SNHLY and CDR2 is FYNNEI. Trimming pared 0 bases from V and 1 base from J, leaving 12 bases between. The CDR3 spells CASSEADYAENTEAFF. The CDR3 DNA is TGTGCCAGCAGTGAAGCGGACTATGCGGAGAACACTGAAGCTTTCTTT.